Reported below is one T cell receptor beta chain. Its antigen is undetermined. Primers included in the PCR were 60 Vbeta and 13 Jbeta primers. In the original workflow: Later, about 80 million unique TCR beta chains were counted in an analysis, and around 11 million of them were shared. Assay: immunoSEQ multiplex PCR; the TCRdb copy retains only in-frame clones and omits some. The V and J calls and clone size were taken over from that table, and D and trimming were inferred from the DNA. The sample lists approximately 130,000 clones, 75% occurring once. This CDR3 has 13 amino acids. Germline lookup yields CDR1 LGHNA and CDR2 YNFKEQ. Trimming removed 1 base from V and 1 base from J, with 4 bases in between. This sample is part of a study of cytomegalovirus exposure and HLA in healthy donors. Whole-study results and caveats: Cytomegalovirus association was assigned to approximately 180 TCR beta chains.

The TCR originated in a man aged 25-45 years in good health and CMV-seronegative. The sequenced material came from PBMCs. The gene calls are TRBV4-2 and TRBJ2-5; D gene unclear. The CDR3 DNA sequence: TGTGCCAGCAGCCAAGGGCCCCAAGAGACCCAGTACTTC. It is translated as CASSQGPQETQYF.